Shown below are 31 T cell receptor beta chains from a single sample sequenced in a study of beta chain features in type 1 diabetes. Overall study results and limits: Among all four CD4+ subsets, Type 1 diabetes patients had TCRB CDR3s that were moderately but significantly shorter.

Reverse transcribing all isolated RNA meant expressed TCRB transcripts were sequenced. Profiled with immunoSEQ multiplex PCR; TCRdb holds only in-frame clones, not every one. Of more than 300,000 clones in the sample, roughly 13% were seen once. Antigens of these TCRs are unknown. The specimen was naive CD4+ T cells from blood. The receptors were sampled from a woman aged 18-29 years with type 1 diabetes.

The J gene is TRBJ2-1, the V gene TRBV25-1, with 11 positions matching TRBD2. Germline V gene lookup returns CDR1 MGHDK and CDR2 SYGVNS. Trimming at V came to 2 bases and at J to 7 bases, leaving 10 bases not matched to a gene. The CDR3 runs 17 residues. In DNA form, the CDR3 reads TGTGCCAGCAGTGAAGGCGGAATAGCGGGAGGGAGGAATGAGCAGTTCTTC. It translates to CASSEGGIAGGRNEQFF.

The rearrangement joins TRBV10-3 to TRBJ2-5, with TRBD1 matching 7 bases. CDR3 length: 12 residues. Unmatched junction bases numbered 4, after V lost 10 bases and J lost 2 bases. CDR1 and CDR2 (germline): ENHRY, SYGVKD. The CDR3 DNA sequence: TGTGCCAGCAGACAGGGACAAGAGACCCAGTACTTC. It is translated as CASRQGQETQYF.

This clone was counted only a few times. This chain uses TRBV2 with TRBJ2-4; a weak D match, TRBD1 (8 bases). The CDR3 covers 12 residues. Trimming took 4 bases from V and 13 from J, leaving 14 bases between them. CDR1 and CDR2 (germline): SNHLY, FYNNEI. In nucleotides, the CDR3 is TGTGCCAGCAGTGCACAGGGGGGAGGGCAGTACTTC. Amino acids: CASSAQGGGQYF.

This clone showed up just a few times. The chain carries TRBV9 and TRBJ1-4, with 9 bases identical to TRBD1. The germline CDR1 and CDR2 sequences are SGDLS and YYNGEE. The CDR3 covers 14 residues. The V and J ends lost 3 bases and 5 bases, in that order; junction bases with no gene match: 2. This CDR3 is CASSAGQGNEKLFF. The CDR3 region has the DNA TGTGCCAGCAGCGCGGGACAGGGAAATGAAAAACTGTTTTTT.

The CDR3 loop reads CASSLTAGIGYTF. The CDR3, as DNA: TGTGCCAGCAGTTTAACTGCAGGGATCGGCTACACCTTC. The chain has TRBV28 and TRBJ1-2; TRBD1 is a possible D gene (5 bases). V was clipped by 2 bases and J by 8 bases, with 12 bases between them. The CDR3 is made up of 13 amino acids. Germline V CDR1 and CDR2: MDHEN, SYDVKM.

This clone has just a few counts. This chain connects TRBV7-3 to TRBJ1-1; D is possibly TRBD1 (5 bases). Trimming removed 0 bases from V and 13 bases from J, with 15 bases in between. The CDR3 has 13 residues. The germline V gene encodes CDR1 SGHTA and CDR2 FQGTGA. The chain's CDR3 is CASSLTQDNQVFF. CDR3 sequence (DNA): TGTGCCAGCAGCTTAACCCAGGACAATCAGGTTTTCTTT.

CDR3 sequence: CASSFARGSSYNEQFF. Here the CDR3 DNA reads TGCGCCAGCAGCTTTGCAAGGGGGAGCTCCTACAATGAGCAGTTCTTC. The chain employs TRBV5-1 and TRBJ2-1; TRBD1 might be the D (6 bases). The CDR3 runs to 16 residues. CDR1 SGHRS and CDR2 YFSETQ come from the germline V gene. Between the trimmed V and J ends, which lost 2 bases and 0 bases, there was a span of 12 bases.

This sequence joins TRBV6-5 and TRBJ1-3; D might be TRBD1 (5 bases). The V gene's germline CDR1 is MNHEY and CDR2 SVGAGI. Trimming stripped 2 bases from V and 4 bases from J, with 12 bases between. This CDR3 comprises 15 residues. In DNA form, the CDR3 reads TGTGCCAGCAGTTACCAAGGGACTCTGGGAAACACCATATATTTT. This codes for CASSYQGTLGNTIYF.

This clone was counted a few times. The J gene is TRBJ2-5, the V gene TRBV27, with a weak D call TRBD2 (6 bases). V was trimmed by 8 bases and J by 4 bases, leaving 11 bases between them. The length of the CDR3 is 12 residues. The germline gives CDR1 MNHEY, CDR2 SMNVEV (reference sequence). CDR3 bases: TGTGCCAGCGGGTCGGGAGCAGAGACCCAGTACTTC. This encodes CASGSGAETQYF.

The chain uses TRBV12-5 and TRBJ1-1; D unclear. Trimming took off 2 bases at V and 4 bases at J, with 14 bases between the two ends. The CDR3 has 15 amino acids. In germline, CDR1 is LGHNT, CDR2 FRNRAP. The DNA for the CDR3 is TGTGCTAGTGGTTTGCCGTTCGACACGGTCACTGAAGCTTTCTTT. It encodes CASGLPFDTVTEAFF.

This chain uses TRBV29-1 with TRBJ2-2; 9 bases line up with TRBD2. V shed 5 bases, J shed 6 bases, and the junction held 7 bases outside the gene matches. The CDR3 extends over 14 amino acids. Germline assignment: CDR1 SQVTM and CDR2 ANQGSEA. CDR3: CSVHRAGGAGELFF. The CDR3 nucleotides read TGCAGCGTTCATCGAGCGGGAGGCGCCGGGGAGCTGTTTTTT.

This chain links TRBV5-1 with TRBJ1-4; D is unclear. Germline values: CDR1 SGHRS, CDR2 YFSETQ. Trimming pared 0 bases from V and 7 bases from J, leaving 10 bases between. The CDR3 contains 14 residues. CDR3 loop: CASSLGTRGEKLFF. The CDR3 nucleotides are TGCGCCAGCAGCTTGGGGACTCGCGGTGAAAAACTGTTTTTT. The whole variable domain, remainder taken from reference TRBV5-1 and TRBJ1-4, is KAGVTQTPRYLIKTRGQQVTLSCSPISGHRSVSWYQQTPGQGLQFLFEYFSETQRNKGNFPGRFSGRQFSNSRSEMNVSTLELGDSALYLCASSLGTRGEKLFFGSGTQLSVL.

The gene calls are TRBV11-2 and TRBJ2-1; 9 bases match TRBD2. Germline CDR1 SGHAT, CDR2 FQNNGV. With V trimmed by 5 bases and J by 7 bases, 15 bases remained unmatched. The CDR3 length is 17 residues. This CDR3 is CASSRPFRGRAKNEQFF. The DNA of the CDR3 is TGTGCCAGCAGCCGGCCCTTTCGCGGGAGGGCCAAGAATGAGCAGTTCTTC. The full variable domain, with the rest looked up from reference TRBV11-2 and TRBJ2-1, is EAGVAQSPRYKIIEKRQSVAFWCNPISGHATLYWYQQILGQGPKLLIQFQNNGVVDDSQLPKDRFSAERLKGVDSTLKIQPAKLEDSAVYLCASSRPFRGRAKNEQFFGPGTRLTVL.

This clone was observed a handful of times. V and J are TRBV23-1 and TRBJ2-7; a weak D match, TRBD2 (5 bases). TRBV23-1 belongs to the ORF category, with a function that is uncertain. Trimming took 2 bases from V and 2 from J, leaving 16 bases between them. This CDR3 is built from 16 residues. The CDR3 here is CASSQRPREGPYEQYF. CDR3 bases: TGCGCCAGCAGTCAACGCCCCCGCGAGGGCCCCTACGAGCAGTACTTC.

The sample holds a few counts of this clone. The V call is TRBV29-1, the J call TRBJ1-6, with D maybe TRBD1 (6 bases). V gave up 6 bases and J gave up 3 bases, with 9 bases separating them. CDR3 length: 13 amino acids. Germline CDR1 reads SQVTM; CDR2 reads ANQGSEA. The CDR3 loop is CSVGASYNSPLHF. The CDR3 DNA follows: TGCAGCGTGGGGGCCAGCTATAATTCACCCCTCCACTTT.

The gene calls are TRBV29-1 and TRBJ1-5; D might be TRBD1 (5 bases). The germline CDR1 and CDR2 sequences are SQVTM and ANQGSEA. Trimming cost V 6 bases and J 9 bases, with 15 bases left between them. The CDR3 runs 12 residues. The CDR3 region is CSVYTLGGPQHF. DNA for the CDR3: TGCAGCGTCTATACTCTCGGGGGGCCCCAGCATTTT. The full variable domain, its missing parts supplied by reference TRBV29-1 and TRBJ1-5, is SAVISQKPSRDICQRGTSLTIQCQVDSQVTMMFWYRQQPGQSLTLIATANQGSEATYESGFVIDKFPISRPNLTFSTLTVSNMSPEDSSIYLCSVYTLGGPQHFGDGTRLSIL.

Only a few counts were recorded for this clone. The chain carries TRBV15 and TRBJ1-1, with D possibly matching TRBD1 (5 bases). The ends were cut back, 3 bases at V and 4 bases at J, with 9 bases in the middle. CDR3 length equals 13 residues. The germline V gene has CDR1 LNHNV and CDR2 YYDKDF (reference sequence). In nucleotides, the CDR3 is TGTGCCACCAGCAGGAAGGGGCCCACTGAAGCTTTCTTT. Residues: CATSRKGPTEAFF.

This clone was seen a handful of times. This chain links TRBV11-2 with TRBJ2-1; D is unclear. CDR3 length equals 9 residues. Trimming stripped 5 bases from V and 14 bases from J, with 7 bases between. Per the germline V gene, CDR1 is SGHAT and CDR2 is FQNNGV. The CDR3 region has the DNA TGTGCCAGCAGCCCACGGGAGTTCTTC. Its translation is CASSPREFF.

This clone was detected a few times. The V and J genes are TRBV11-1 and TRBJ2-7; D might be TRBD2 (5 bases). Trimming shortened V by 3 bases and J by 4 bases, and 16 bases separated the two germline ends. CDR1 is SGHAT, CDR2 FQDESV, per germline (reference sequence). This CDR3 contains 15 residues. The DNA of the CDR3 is TGTGCCAGCAGCTTTTCACGCGGGCCCTCTTACGAGCAGTACTTC. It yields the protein CASSFSRGPSYEQYF.

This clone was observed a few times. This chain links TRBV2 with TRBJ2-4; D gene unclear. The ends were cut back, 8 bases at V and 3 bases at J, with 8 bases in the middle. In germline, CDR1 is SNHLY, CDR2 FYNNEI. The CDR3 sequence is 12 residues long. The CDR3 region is CASDLGKNIQYF. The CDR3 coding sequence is TGTGCCAGCGATCTCGGCAAAAACATTCAGTACTTC.

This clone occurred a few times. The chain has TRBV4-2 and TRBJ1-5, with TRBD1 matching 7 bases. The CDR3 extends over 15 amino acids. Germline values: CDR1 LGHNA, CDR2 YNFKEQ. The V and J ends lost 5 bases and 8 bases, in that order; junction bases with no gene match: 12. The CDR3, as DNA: TGTGCCAGCAGCTATCGACAGGGCTGGGACGAGCCCCAGCATTTT. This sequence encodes CASSYRQGWDEPQHF.

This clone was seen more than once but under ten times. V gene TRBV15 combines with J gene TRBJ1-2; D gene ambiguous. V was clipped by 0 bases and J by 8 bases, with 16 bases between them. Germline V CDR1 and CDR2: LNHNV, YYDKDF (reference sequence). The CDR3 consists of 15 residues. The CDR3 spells CATSRDPDIGFGYTF. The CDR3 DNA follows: TGTGCCACCAGCAGAGATCCTGACATTGGATTCGGCTACACCTTC.

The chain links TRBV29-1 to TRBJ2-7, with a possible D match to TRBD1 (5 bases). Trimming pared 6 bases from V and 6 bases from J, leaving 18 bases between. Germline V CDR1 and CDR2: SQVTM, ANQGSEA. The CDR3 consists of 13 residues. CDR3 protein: CSVGLGLSGEQYF. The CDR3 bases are TGCAGCGTAGGATTGGGGCTGTCAGGCGAGCAGTACTTC.

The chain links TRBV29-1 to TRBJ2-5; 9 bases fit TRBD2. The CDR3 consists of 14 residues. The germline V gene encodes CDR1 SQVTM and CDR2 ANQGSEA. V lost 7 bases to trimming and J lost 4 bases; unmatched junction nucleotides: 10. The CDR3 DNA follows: TGCAGCGCTGATAGCGGGGGCCAACTAGAGACCCAGTACTTC. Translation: CSADSGGQLETQYF.

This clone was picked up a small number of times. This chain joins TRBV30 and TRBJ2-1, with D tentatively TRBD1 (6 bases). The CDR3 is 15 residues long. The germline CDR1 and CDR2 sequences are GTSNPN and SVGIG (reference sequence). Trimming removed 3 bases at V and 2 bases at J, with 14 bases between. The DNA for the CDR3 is TGTGCCTGGAGCCGCCCCGGGGACACCTACAATGAGCAGTTCTTC. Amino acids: CAWSRPGDTYNEQFF.

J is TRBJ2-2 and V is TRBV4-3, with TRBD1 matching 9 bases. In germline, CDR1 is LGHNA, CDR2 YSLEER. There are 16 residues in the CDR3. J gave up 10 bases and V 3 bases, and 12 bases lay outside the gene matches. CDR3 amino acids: CASSQGDRVNVVELFF. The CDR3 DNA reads TGCGCCAGCAGCCAGGGGGACAGGGTGAATGTAGTGGAGCTGTTTTTT.

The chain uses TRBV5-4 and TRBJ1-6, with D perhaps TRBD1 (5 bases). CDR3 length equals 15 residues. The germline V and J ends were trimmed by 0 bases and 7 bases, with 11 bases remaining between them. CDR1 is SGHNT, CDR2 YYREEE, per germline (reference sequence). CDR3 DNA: TGTGCCAGCAGCTTGGGAGGAGGGGAAAATTCACCCCTCCACTTT. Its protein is CASSLGGGENSPLHF.

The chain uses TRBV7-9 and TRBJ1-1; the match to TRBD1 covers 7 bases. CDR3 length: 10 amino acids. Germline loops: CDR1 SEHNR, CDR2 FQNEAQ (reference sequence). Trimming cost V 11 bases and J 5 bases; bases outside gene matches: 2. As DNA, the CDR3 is TGTGCCGCAGGGGGGACTGAAGCTTTCTTT. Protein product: CAAGGTEAFF.

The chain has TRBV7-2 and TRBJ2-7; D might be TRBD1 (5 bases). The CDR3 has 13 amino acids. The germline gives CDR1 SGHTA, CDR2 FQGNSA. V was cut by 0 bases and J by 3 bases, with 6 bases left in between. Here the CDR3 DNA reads TGTGCCAGCAGCTTAGCTGACAGCTACGAGCAGTACTTC. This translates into CASSLADSYEQYF.

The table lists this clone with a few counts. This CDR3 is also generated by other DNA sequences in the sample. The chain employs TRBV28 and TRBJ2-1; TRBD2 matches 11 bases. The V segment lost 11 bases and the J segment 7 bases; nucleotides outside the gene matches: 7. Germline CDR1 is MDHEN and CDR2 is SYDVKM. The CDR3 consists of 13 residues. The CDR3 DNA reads TGTGCCTCGACACTAGCGGGGGCTAATGAGCAGTTCTTC. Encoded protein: CASTLAGANEQFF.

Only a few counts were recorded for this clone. DNA of the CDR3: TGCGCCAGCAGAGGTTGGGGGGACACCGGGGAGCTGTTTTTT. Its protein is CASRGWGDTGELFF. The chain carries TRBV4-1 and TRBJ2-2, with D perhaps TRBD2 (6 bases). The V gene lost 6 bases and the J gene lost 3 bases, with 11 bases spanning the gap. The CDR3 contains 14 residues. Germline V CDR1 and CDR2: MGHRA, YSYEKL.